This is a list of T cell receptor beta chains from one sample in a study of T cell responses to AZD1222 COVID-19 vaccine. Using immunoSEQ multiplex PCR, the repertoire was profiled, and TCRdb retains in-frame clones only, with some absent. The table has 150,000 to 200,000 clones, less than 95% seen once. Sequencing was performed on peripheral blood, taken on day 0 of AZD1222 vaccination. The receptors were gathered from an adult in good health. The CDR3 runs from the conserved cysteine through the conserved F or W. D genes are given only for firm matches. Rows give clone size only sometimes, using once, few, many, or a class for an expanded clone.

v_call	j_call	d_call	cdr3_length	clone_size	cdr3_nt	cdr3_aa
TRBV7-9	TRBJ2-7	.	13	.	TGTGCCAGCGAGGCAGCACTCTCCTACGAGCAGTACTTC	CASEAALSYEQYF
TRBV21-1	TRBJ2-2	.	12	.	TGTGCCAGCAGCTTTAGCATCGGGGAGCTGTTTTTT	CASSFSIGELFF
TRBV29-1	TRBJ2-3	TRBD2	13	.	TGCAGCGCCGCCTGGCGGGAGGCAGATACGCAGTATTTT	CSAAWREADTQYF
TRBV7-9	TRBJ1-1	TRBD1	16	.	TGTGCCAGCAGCTCCACGGGCAGGGGGGTGAACACTGAAGCTTTCTTT	CASSSTGRGVNTEAFF
TRBV28	TRBJ1-5	.	15	.	TGTGCCAGCACCTCCCGGGCAGGGTTTAATCAGCCCCAGCATTTT	CASTSRAGFNQPQHF
TRBV3-1/TRBV3-2	TRBJ2-1	TRBD2	16	.	TGTGCCAGCAGCCAAGTCCCAGCGGGAGAAGACAATGAGCAGTTCTTC	CASSQVPAGEDNEQFF
TRBV28	TRBJ1-5	.	16	.	TGTGCCAGCAGTTCCCAATCCCCTCAGGGTGGGCAGCCCCAGCATTTT	CASSSQSPQGGQPQHF
TRBV4-1	TRBJ2-7	.	12	.	TGCGCCAGCAGCCAAGGCCAGGGAGAGCAGTACTTC	CASSQGQGEQYF
TRBV10-1	TRBJ1-3	.	15	.	TGCGCCAGCAGTGACAGGCCATCCTCTGGAAACACCATATATTTT	CASSDRPSSGNTIYF
TRBV4-1	TRBJ2-3	TRBD1	12	.	TGCGCCAGCAGCCCAAACAGGGGCTGGCAGTATTTT	CASSPNRGWQYF
TRBV6-5	TRBJ1-1	TRBD1	13	once	TGTGCCACCTTTAGACAGGGATACACTGAAGCTTTCTTT	CATFRQGYTEAFF
TRBV7-2	TRBJ2-2	TRBD2	15	.	TGTGCCAGCAGCTCGGGACTATTGGAACCCGGGGAGCTGTTTTTT	CASSSGLLEPGELFF
TRBV6-5	TRBJ1-1	.	10	.	TGTGCCAGCAGGCGAGGTGAAGCTTTCTTT	CASRRGEAFF
TRBV30	TRBJ2-1	TRBD2	14	.	TGTGCCTGGAGTGCCGGGACTAGCGGCGATGAGCAGTTCTTC	CAWSAGTSGDEQFF
TRBV19	TRBJ1-6	.	15	.	TGTGCCAGTAGTCCCTCGGGAGGGGGTAATTCACCCCTCCACTTT	CASSPSGGGNSPLHF
TRBV6-5	TRBJ1-2	.	14	.	TGTGCCAGCATCCGGGCGGAGGGGAACTATGGCTACACCTTC	CASIRAEGNYGYTF
TRBV7-9	TRBJ1-2	.	13	.	TGTGCCAGCAGCTTTGAGGGGAACTATGGCTACACCTTC	CASSFEGNYGYTF
TRBV28	TRBJ2-7	.	13	.	TGTGCCAGCAGTTTAGACGGTGGCTACGAGCAGTACTTC	CASSLDGGYEQYF
TRBV25-1	TRBJ1-2	.	13	once	TGTGCCAGCAGTGTCGGGGGGGCTGATGGCTACACCTTC	CASSVGGADGYTF
TRBV19	TRBJ2-1	.	17	once	TGTGCCAGTAGTATATCCTCCGGGACTCTGAAGGCGAATGAGCAGTTCTTC	CASSISSGTLKANEQFF
TRBV28	TRBJ1-2	.	16	.	TGTGCCAGCAGTTACCTCATACAGCGAAGCAACTATGGCTACACCTTC	CASSYLIQRSNYGYTF
TRBV15	TRBJ2-7	.	14	.	TGTGCCACCAGCAGAGGAACGTCAGATTACGAGCAGTACTTC	CATSRGTSDYEQYF
TRBV29-1	TRBJ1-2	TRBD1	14	.	TGCAGCGTGGAAGGGGGCGCCGCCCCGGGAGGCTACACCTTC	CSVEGGAAPGGYTF
TRBV28	TRBJ2-5	.	15	.	TGTGCCAGCATTTCCAGGACTACCTCCAAAGAGACCCAGTACTTC	CASISRTTSKETQYF
TRBV7-8	TRBJ2-7	.	15	.	TGTGCCAGCAGCCCTCTAGGAACAGGGTTCTACGAGCAGTACTTC	CASSPLGTGFYEQYF
TRBV19	TRBJ1-5	TRBD1	16	.	TGTGCCAGTATTGAGATAGGACAGGGGGCTGGTCAGCCCCAGCATTTT	CASIEIGQGAGQPQHF
TRBV5-1	TRBJ1-1	.	13	.	TGCGCCAGCAGCTTGGAAGTCGGCACTGAAGCTTTCTTT	CASSLEVGTEAFF
TRBV18	TRBJ2-1	.	16	.	TGTGCCAGCTCGCCCGGGATACCAGAGACCTACAATGAGCAGTTCTTC	CASSPGIPETYNEQFF
TRBV6-5	TRBJ2-1	.	12	.	TGTGCCAGCGGATTAAGCGGAAGTGAGCAGTTCTTC	CASGLSGSEQFF
TRBV30	TRBJ1-5	.	21	.	TGTGCCTATACCAACGGAGATCCTTTTCGTGAGGAACCACGTAGCAATCAGCCCCAGCATTTT	CAYTNGDPFREEPRSNQPQHF
TRBV29-1	TRBJ1-2	.	10	.	TGCAGCGTAAAGACAGGAACCTACACCTTC	CSVKTGTYTF
TRBV3-1/TRBV3-2	TRBJ2-7	TRBD2	17	.	TGTGCCAGCAGCCCCCGGCTAGCGGGAGGGCCAAGATCCGAGCAGTACTTC	CASSPRLAGGPRSEQYF
TRBV6-5	TRBJ2-1	TRBD2	14	.	TGTGCCAGCACCCCCCAGCGGGGGGCGAATGAGCAGTTCTTC	CASTPQRGANEQFF
TRBV19	TRBJ1-3	.	13	.	TGTGCCAGTATCTCCGCGCTAGGAAACACCATATATTTT	CASISALGNTIYF
TRBV6-5	TRBJ1-2	.	13	.	TGTGCCAGCAGTCCCGACGGTCACTATGGCTACACCTTC	CASSPDGHYGYTF
TRBV28	TRBJ1-2	TRBD1	15	.	TGTGCCACCCCAGGGGACAGGGGGCAGTACTATGGCTACACCTTC	CATPGDRGQYYGYTF
TRBV5-1	TRBJ1-4	TRBD1	14	.	TGCGCCAGCAGCATGGGGGACAGTAATGAAAAACTGTTTTTT	CASSMGDSNEKLFF
TRBV10-3	TRBJ2-5	TRBD2	17	.	TGTGCCATCAGCGCCGGGGGGACTGACTCGCTAGGGAAGACCCAGTACTTC	CAISAGGTDSLGKTQYF
TRBV4-1	TRBJ1-4	TRBD1	16	.	TGCGCCAGCAGCCCTCCCCTTGGGACAGGGGACGAAAAACTGTTTTTT	CASSPPLGTGDEKLFF
TRBV6-5	TRBJ2-7	TRBD1	15	once	TGTGCCAGCACCTCGACAGGGGGATCACGTTACGAGCAGTACTTC	CASTSTGGSRYEQYF
TRBV30	TRBJ1-5	TRBD1	15	once	TGTGCCTGGACCATAGGGGGCCGCCGGAATCAGCCCCAGCATTTT	CAWTIGGRRNQPQHF
TRBV5-1	TRBJ2-1	TRBD2	15	.	TGCGCCAGCAGCTACTCAGCGGGAGTCATCAATGAGCAGTTCTTC	CASSYSAGVINEQFF
TRBV5-1	TRBJ2-1	TRBD2	18	.	TGCGCCAGCAGCTTGGTTCGGACTAGCGGGAGAGGGGGCAATGAGCAGTTCTTC	CASSLVRTSGRGGNEQFF
TRBV2	TRBJ2-3	TRBD2	14	.	TGTGCCACGCTGCTAGCGGGAGTCACAGATACGCAGTATTTT	CATLLAGVTDTQYF
TRBV14	TRBJ1-2	.	15	.	TGTGCCAGCAGCCAAGGACAAGGGGGTAGCTATGGCTACACCTTC	CASSQGQGGSYGYTF